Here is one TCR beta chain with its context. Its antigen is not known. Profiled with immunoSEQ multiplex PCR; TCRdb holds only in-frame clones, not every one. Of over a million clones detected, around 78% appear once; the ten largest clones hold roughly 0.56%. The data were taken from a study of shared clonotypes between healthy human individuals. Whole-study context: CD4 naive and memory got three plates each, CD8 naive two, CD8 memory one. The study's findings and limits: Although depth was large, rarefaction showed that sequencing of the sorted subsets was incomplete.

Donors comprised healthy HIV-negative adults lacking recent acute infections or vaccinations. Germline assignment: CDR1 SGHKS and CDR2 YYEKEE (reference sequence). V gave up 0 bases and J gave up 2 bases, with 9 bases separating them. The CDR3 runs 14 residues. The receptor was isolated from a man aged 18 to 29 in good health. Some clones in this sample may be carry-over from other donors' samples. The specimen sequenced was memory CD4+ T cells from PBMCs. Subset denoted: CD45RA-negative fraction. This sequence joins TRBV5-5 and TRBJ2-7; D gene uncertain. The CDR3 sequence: CASSLGPSTYEQYF. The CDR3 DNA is TGTGCCAGCAGCTTGGGGCCAAGTACCTACGAGCAGTACTTC.